This T cell receptor beta chain appears in the sequencing data of a study of blood T cell repertoires in COVID-19. Here immunoSEQ multiplex PCR was the method, and the copy in TCRdb shows in-frame clones only, minus some. The table includes about 140,000 clones, 80% to 85% detected once. Per germline, CDR1 MDHEN and CDR2 SYDVKM. V lost 5 bases to trimming and J lost 4 bases, with 17 bases between them. The CDR3 loop spans 15 amino acids. The chain has TRBV28 and TRBJ1-2; maybe TRBD1 (5 bases). The source is a woman older than 75 with acute or convalescent COVID-19. The sequencing sample was made of peripheral blood. CDR3 DNA sequence: TGTGCCAGCAGTCCTACCGGGACTTTAGCCTATGGCTACACCTTC. Translation: CASSPTGTLAYGYTF.